The 2 T cell receptor beta chains given below trace back to one sample, sequenced in a study of blood T cells in healthy people across ages. A second PCR, run for about 6 to 11 cycles, used a sample-barcoded 5' primer plus a J-beta primer mix. Each CDR3 protein gets one entry after TCRdb re-called the 5' RACE reads with MiXCR. The top ten clones hold about a third of a sample with about 680,000 distinct CDR3 sequences, around 45% of them seen once. The sequenced sample was blood. These receptor sequences come from a woman aged 60-70 years in good health.

The count of this clonotype is one. V and J are TRBV20-1 and TRBJ2-5; unclear D gene. TRBJ2-7 explains the end of the DNA better; the J call may be wrong. CDR3 size: 11 residues. Germline V gene data show CDR1 as DFQATT and CDR2 as SNEGSKA (reference sequence). CDR3 nucleotide sequence: TGCAGTGCTAGACCGGGTCACGAGCAGTACTTC. Protein sequence: CSARPGHEQYF.

This clonotype was recorded only once. The chain links TRBV7-2 to TRBJ2-7, with D hard to call. The CDR3 has 12 amino acids. Germline CDR1 SGHTA, CDR2 FQGNSA. Trimming stripped 7 bases from V and 6 bases from J, with 13 bases between. CDR3 in amino acids: CASIGEVREQYF. Written as DNA, the CDR3 is TGTGCCAGCATCGGTGAAGTGCGCGAGCAGTACTTC.